This T cell receptor (beta chain) was captured by sequencing in a study of prognosis after radiotherapy for stage I lung cancer. On the study more broadly: Four patients receiving radiotherapy then developed distant metastases (median around 7 months), with around 16 showing no significant progression.

Using two-round multiplex PCR, the authors amplified TCR beta CDR3 from genomic DNA. Specific primers for each TRBV and TRBJ gene were what first-round PCR used. TCRdb ran MiXCR on the multiplex PCR reads and lists one entry per CDR3 protein. The profile shows fewer than 50,000 distinct CDR3 sequences, about 24% of them singletons. This clonotype was recorded many times. V shed 4 bases, J shed 3 bases, and the junction held 10 bases outside the gene matches. CDR1 is SGDLS and CDR2 is YYNGEE in the germline V gene. The CDR3 is 16 residues long. The chain couples TRBV9 to TRBJ2-1, with TRBD2 matching 7 bases. The material sequenced was PBMCs, taken before or after stereotactic body radiation therapy (not recorded which). The receptor was derived from a donor aged 50 or older with non-small cell lung cancer. The CDR3 nucleotides read TGTGCCAGCAGCCCGCGAGAGGGCGGGGGCTACAATGAGCAGTTCTTC. Residues: CASSPREGGGYNEQFF.